A selection of T cell receptor beta chains follows, all from one sample in a study of cytomegalovirus exposure and HLA in healthy donors. Clones were sequenced by immunoSEQ multiplex PCR, and TCRdb holds only the in-frame ones, with some missing. The sample lists around 150,000 clones, more than 75% seen once, with around 2.4% in the top ten. Sequencing was performed on PBMCs. Every receptor here comes from a man aged 50-59 years in good health and CMV-seronegative. The CDR3 runs from the conserved cysteine through the conserved F or W. D genes are given only for firm matches. Part of the rows lack a size; the others show once, few, many or a class for expanded clones.

clone size	V gene	CDR3 length	D gene	J gene	CDR3 DNA	CDR3 protein
NA	TRBV9	15	NA	TRBJ1-1	TGTGCCAGCAGCGTGCTTGGGGCCTCAGACACTGAAGCTTTCTTT	CASSVLGASDTEAFF
NA	TRBV5-6	14	TRBD2	TRBJ2-7	TGTGCCAGCAGCACCCCCGGACTAGAATTCGAGCAGTACTTC	CASSTPGLEFEQYF
NA	TRBV7-9	13	TRBD1	TRBJ1-4	TGTGCCAGCCAGGGGGGCCCTAATGAAAAACTGTTTTTT	CASQGGPNEKLFF
NA	TRBV6-1	18	TRBD2	TRBJ2-5	TGTGCCAGCAGTGAAGTAGGCGGGGCGGGGGGGTACCAAGAGACCCAGTACTTC	CASSEVGGAGGYQETQYF
NA	TRBV18	14	NA	TRBJ1-1	TGTGCCAGCTCACAAGAACAAAAGAACACTGAAGCTTTCTTT	CASSQEQKNTEAFF
NA	TRBV15	15	NA	TRBJ1-4	TGTGCCACCAGCAGAGATGGAGGGGTTGGGGAAAAACTGTTTTTT	CATSRDGGVGEKLFF
NA	TRBV5-4	13	NA	TRBJ1-1	TGTGCCAGCAGCTTGCGGGGGGCATCTGAAGCTTTCTTT	CASSLRGASEAFF
NA	TRBV5-5	15	NA	TRBJ2-2	TGTGCCAGCAGCAGGAGGCGGGGCGACACCGGGGAGCTGTTTTTT	CASSRRRGDTGELFF
NA	TRBV25-1	16	TRBD1	TRBJ2-2	TGTGCCAGCAGTAGACAGGGCCTAGAGAACACCGGGGAGCTGTTTTTT	CASSRQGLENTGELFF
NA	TRBV2	13	NA	TRBJ2-7	TGTGCCAGCATGGAGGGCCTCTCCTACGAGCAGTACTTC	CASMEGLSYEQYF
NA	TRBV6-6	15	NA	TRBJ1-2	TGTGCCAGCAGCCCTAGAAGTGCGGGGGGCTCTGGCTACACCTTC	CASSPRSAGGSGYTF
NA	TRBV7-2	13	NA	TRBJ2-3	TGTGCCAGCAGCCTCGCCGGGGGGCAGACGCAGTATTTT	CASSLAGGQTQYF
NA	TRBV2	14	NA	TRBJ1-5	TGTGCCAGCAGTGAAGCGATAGGGAGTCAGCCCCAGCATTTT	CASSEAIGSQPQHF
NA	TRBV6-1	14	NA	TRBJ1-5	TGTGCCAGCAACCTGGACAGTGTCAATCAGCCCCAGCATTTT	CASNLDSVNQPQHF
few	TRBV7-6	13	NA	TRBJ1-4	TGTGCCAGCAGCTTATATACTAATGAAAAACTGTTTTTT	CASSLYTNEKLFF
NA	TRBV5-1	15	NA	TRBJ1-5	TGCGCCAGCAGTTCAGGGGTAGAGGGCAATCAGCCCCAGCATTTT	CASSSGVEGNQPQHF
NA	TRBV5-1	16	TRBD2	TRBJ2-1	TGCGCCAGCAGCCCATCTAGCGGGGGGCCCTTGGAAGAGCAGTTCTTC	CASSPSSGGPLEEQFF
NA	TRBV7-2	17	NA	TRBJ1-2	TGTGCCAGCAGCTTAGAAGGAGCTAGCAGATTTAACTATGGCTACACCTTC	CASSLEGASRFNYGYTF
NA	TRBV28	13	TRBD1	TRBJ1-2	TGTGCCAGCAGTGGACAGGGGGCGGGTGGCTACACCTTC	CASSGQGAGGYTF
NA	TRBV6-5	15	NA	TRBJ1-5	TGTGCCAGCAGTTACTCGAGGGGGTTCAATCAGCCCCAGCATTTT	CASSYSRGFNQPQHF
NA	TRBV14	12	NA	TRBJ2-3	TGTGCCAGCAGCCAAGCGGTCCATACGCAGTATTTT	CASSQAVHTQYF
NA	TRBV5-1	15	NA	TRBJ2-7	TGCGCCAGCAGCTTGGCGGGGGGCAGTACCTACGAGCAGTACTTC	CASSLAGGSTYEQYF